This TCR beta chain appears in the sequencing data of a study of cytomegalovirus exposure and HLA in healthy donors. V shed 3 bases and J shed 0 bases, with 15 bases lying between them. The CDR3 spans 16 residues. Germline assignment: CDR1 LNHDA and CDR2 SQIVND (reference sequence). PCR involved 60 Vbeta and 13 Jbeta primers. Using immunoSEQ multiplex PCR, the repertoire was profiled, and TCRdb retains in-frame clones only, with some absent. This sample has about 180,000 clones; 81% occur once, and the top ten carry approximately 4.4%. The chain uses TRBV19 and TRBJ2-7; D possibly corresponds to TRBD1 (6 bases). Specimen: PBMCs. The clonotype originates from a woman aged 18-29 years in good health and CMV-seropositive. CDR3 amino acids: CASSIDPGQVSYEQYF. For the CDR3, the DNA is TGTGCCAGTAGTATTGACCCGGGACAAGTCTCCTACGAGCAGTACTTC.